This T cell receptor beta chain stems from a study of blood T cell repertoires in COVID-19. Study-wide background: Italy, Spain and the United States were the sources of the convalescent and acute COVID-19 samples.

The method was immunoSEQ multiplex PCR; TCRdb's version includes in-frame clones alone and lacks a portion of them. The sample shows hundreds of thousands of clones, approximately 89% of them seen only once. The CDR3 runs to 16 residues. The germline V gene has CDR1 SGHRS and CDR2 YFSETQ. J was trimmed by 8 bases and V by 4 bases; bases with no gene match: 9. What was sequenced was peripheral blood. This sequence joins TRBV5-1 and TRBJ2-1, with 13 positions matching TRBD2. This TCR was recovered from a young woman who had recovered from COVID-19. The CDR3 here is CASSQGLAGMMDEQFF. Written as DNA, the CDR3 is TGCGCCAGCAGCCAGGGACTAGCGGGAATGATGGATGAGCAGTTCTTC.